This T cell receptor beta chain was sequenced in a study of blood T cell repertoires in COVID-19. Authors' analysis steps: Amplification from reference gene primers served as the basis for estimated nucleated cell counts. The protocol was immunoSEQ multiplex PCR, while the TCRdb copy is restricted to in-frame clones and leaves out a portion. V and J calls plus clone size are reproduced from that table; the DNA served to infer D and trimming. There are approximately 58,000 clones in the sample; around 90% occur only once, and more than 9% lies in the top ten. This sequence was found in a woman of 80 years or more with active COVID-19. Sequencing used peripheral blood.

The CDR3 reads CASSGTRQRRITGELFF. The CDR3 nucleotides read TGTGCCAGCAGCGGCACCCGCCAGCGACGCATTACTGGGGAGCTGTTTTTT. The chain is built from TRBV9 and TRBJ2-2; D unclear. V was trimmed by 3 bases and J by 8 bases, leaving 23 bases between them. CDR3 length: 17 residues. Germline loops: CDR1 SGDLS, CDR2 YYNGEE. Combining the CDR3 with reference TRBV9 and TRBJ2-2 gives the whole variable domain DSGVTQTPKHLITATGQRVTLRCSPRSGDLSVYWYQQSLDQGLQFLIQYYNGEERAKGNILERFSAQQFPDLHSELNLSSLELGDSALYFCASSGTRQRRITGELFFGEGSRLTVL.